These 17 T cell receptor beta chains were all obtained from the same sample, sequenced in a study of cytomegalovirus exposure and HLA in healthy donors. Primers: 60 Vbeta forward and 13 Jbeta reverse. The protocol was immunoSEQ multiplex PCR, while the TCRdb copy is restricted to in-frame clones and leaves out a portion. The profile covers approximately 170,000 clones, with approximately 70% appearing a single time and under 7% taken by the ten largest. The sample taken for sequencing was PBMCs. The origin of the receptors is a woman aged 18 to 35 in good health and CMV-seropositive.

Many counts were recorded for this clone. This same CDR3 is encoded by further DNA sequences in the sample. The chain recombines TRBV18 with TRBJ1-1; D not certain. V lost 6 bases and J lost 0, with 11 bases in between. The CDR3 sequence is 14 residues long. From germline, CDR1 is KGHSH and CDR2 LQKENI. The DNA of the CDR3 is TGTGCCAGCTCTCTCGACTCTCTGAACACTGAAGCTTTCTTT. Translation gives CASSLDSLNTEAFF.

The V and J genes are TRBV13 and TRBJ2-4; the D gene is possibly TRBD1 (6 bases). The length of the CDR3 is 17 residues. Trimming cost V 4 bases and J 2 bases, with 18 bases left between them. Germline V gene data show CDR1 as PRHDT and CDR2 as FYEKMQ (reference sequence). The CDR3 DNA follows: TGTGCCAGCAGCTCGCCCCTCCAGGGGCGGCCCAAAAACATTCAGTACTTC. Translating it yields CASSSPLQGRPKNIQYF.

The V gene is TRBV6-6, the J gene TRBJ2-7, with 9 bases matching TRBD1. Germline values: CDR1 MNHNY, CDR2 SVGAGI (reference sequence). V lost 6 bases and J lost 0; bases outside the gene matches: 6. The CDR3 loop spans 15 amino acids. The CDR3 sequence is CASRAGQGRSYEQYF. The CDR3 nucleotides are TGTGCCAGCAGGGCGGGACAGGGCCGCTCCTACGAGCAGTACTTC.

This clone was seen a handful of times. This chain connects TRBV5-1 to TRBJ2-2; perhaps TRBD2 as D (6 bases). Germline CDR1 reads SGHRS; CDR2 reads YFSETQ. CDR3 length equals 14 residues. V was cut by 5 bases and J by 6 bases, with 14 bases left in between. The CDR3 nucleotides are TGCGCCAGCAGTAACGGGGACTGGTCCGGGGAGCTGTTTTTT. The encoded protein is CASSNGDWSGELFF.

This clone was recorded a few times. V is TRBV7-2 and J is TRBJ2-3; a possible D gene is TRBD1 (8 bases). This CDR3 region has 16 residues. V lost 1 base to trimming and J lost 1 base, with 12 bases between them. Germline V CDR1 and CDR2: SGHTA, FQGNSA. DNA of the CDR3: TGTGCCAGCAGCTTAGGGACAGGGAGGGGCACAGATACGCAGTATTTT. As protein: CASSLGTGRGTDTQYF.

This chain joins TRBV2 and TRBJ2-5; D might be TRBD1 (5 bases). V lost 4 bases, J lost 4 bases, and 10 bases lay in between. The CDR3 runs to 13 residues. Germline-derived CDR1 and CDR2 are SNHLY and FYNNEI. CDR3 sequence (DNA): TGTGCCAGCAGTGGGGGCTTGGGAGAGACCCAGTACTTC. Its protein product is CASSGGLGETQYF.

This chain links TRBV4-1 with TRBJ2-7; a weak D match, TRBD1 (5 bases). Per the germline V gene, CDR1 is MGHRA and CDR2 is YSYEKL. V lost 3 bases, J lost 7 bases, and 16 bases lay in between. The CDR3 is 14 residues long. CDR3 loop: CASSHILMGREQYF. CDR3 nucleotides: TGCGCCAGCAGCCACATCTTGATGGGGCGAGAGCAGTACTTC.

The chain joins TRBV5-4 to TRBJ2-2; D possibly corresponds to TRBD2 (6 bases). The CDR3 contains 16 residues. Trimming pared 4 bases from V and 6 bases from J, leaving 19 bases between. The germline CDR1 and CDR2 sequences are SGHNT and YYREEE (reference sequence). In nucleotides, the CDR3 is TGTGCCAGCAGCGAAACAGGAGGGAAGTGGCCCGGGGAGCTGTTTTTT. Its translation is CASSETGGKWPGELFF.

The chain uses TRBV4-3 and TRBJ2-3; 7 nucleotides match TRBD1. Trimming cost V 2 bases and J 3 bases; bases outside gene matches: 14. The CDR3 contains 18 residues. The germline CDR1 and CDR2 sequences are LGHNA and YSLEER. CDR3: CASSQKGRDRALTDTQYF. The CDR3, as DNA: TGCGCCAGCAGCCAAAAGGGGAGAGACAGGGCTTTGACAGATACGCAGTATTTT.

The genes are TRBV11-2 and TRBJ1-6, with 8 positions matching TRBD1. Looked up from germline, CDR1 is SGHAT and CDR2 is FQNNGV. V lost 3 bases and J lost 9; bases outside the gene matches: 4. CDR3 size: 14 residues. Here the CDR3 reads CASSFTGGGSPLHF. CDR3 in DNA: TGTGCCAGCAGCTTCACAGGGGGAGGTTCACCCCTCCACTTT.

In its sample, this clone was seen a few times. The chain combines TRBV12-5 with TRBJ2-1; TRBD1 matches 9 bases. V lost 5 bases, J lost 9 bases, and 8 bases stayed unmatched. The CDR3 consists of 14 residues. The germline V gene encodes CDR1 LGHNT and CDR2 FRNRAP. In DNA form, the CDR3 reads TGTGCTAGTGGTCCCCGGGACAGGGCTGGTGAGCAGTTCTTC. Translating it yields CASGPRDRAGEQFF.

The rearrangement links TRBV7-8 to TRBJ1-5; tentative D call: TRBD1 (5 bases). The CDR3 spans 14 residues. From germline, CDR1 is SGHVS and CDR2 FQNEAQ. Trimming pared 1 base from V and 3 bases from J, leaving 7 bases between. The CDR3 loop reads CASSLGQFNQPQHF. The CDR3 DNA follows: TGTGCCAGCAGCTTAGGACAGTTCAATCAGCCCCAGCATTTT.

This clone appeared a few times. The genes are TRBV6-1 and TRBJ2-3; the D gene is possibly TRBD1 (6 bases). Between the trimmed V and J ends, which lost 0 bases and 8 bases, there was a span of 18 bases. In germline, CDR1 is MNHNS, CDR2 SASEGT. The CDR3 has 16 residues. The CDR3 region has the DNA TGTGCCAGCAGTGAAGCCGGGTACAGGGCGCAGCCTACGCAGTATTTT. This codes for CASSEAGYRAQPTQYF.

V and J are TRBV11-3 and TRBJ2-1, with D perhaps matching TRBD2 (6 bases). The length of the CDR3 is 16 residues. V was trimmed by 5 bases and J by 0 bases, leaving 14 bases between them. Germline V gene lookup returns CDR1 SGHNT and CDR2 YENEEA. The CDR3 region has the DNA TGTGCCAGCAGCCCGGGACTTTCAAGCTCCTACAATGAGCAGTTCTTC. This translates into CASSPGLSSSYNEQFF. The full variable domain, rest sourced from reference TRBV11-3 and TRBJ2-1, is EAGVVQSPRYKIIEKKQPVAFWCNPISGHNTLYWYLQNLGQGPELLIRYENEEAVDDSQLPKDRFSAERLKGVDSTLKIQPAELGDSAVYLCASSPGLSSSYNEQFFGPGTRLTVL.

V usage is TRBV2 and J usage is TRBJ2-5; 11 positions match TRBD2. This CDR3 contains 15 residues. V gave up 1 base and J gave up 5 bases; unmatched junction bases: 3. The germline gives CDR1 SNHLY, CDR2 FYNNEI. CDR3 loop: CASSEERLAGETQYF. The CDR3 DNA is TGTGCCAGCAGTGAAGAGCGACTAGCGGGGGAGACCCAGTACTTC.

J is TRBJ2-7 and V is TRBV7-2, with a weak D call TRBD1 (5 bases). CDR1 and CDR2 from the germline V gene are SGHTA and FQGNSA. Trimming cost V 1 base and J 2 bases, with 12 bases left between them. The CDR3 sequence is 15 residues long. CDR3 protein: CASSLGPGSAYEQYF. The CDR3 DNA follows: TGTGCCAGCAGCTTAGGTCCAGGGTCGGCCTACGAGCAGTACTTC.

The chain uses TRBV6-5 and TRBJ2-1; the D gene is possibly TRBD2 (6 bases). The ends were cut back, 10 bases at V and 1 base at J, with 17 bases in the middle. CDR1 and CDR2 (germline): MNHEY, SVGAGI. The CDR3 loop spans 15 amino acids. The CDR3 DNA reads as TGTGCCACCTCTACTGGGGAGGTATCCTACAATGAGCAGTTCTTC. It encodes CATSTGEVSYNEQFF.